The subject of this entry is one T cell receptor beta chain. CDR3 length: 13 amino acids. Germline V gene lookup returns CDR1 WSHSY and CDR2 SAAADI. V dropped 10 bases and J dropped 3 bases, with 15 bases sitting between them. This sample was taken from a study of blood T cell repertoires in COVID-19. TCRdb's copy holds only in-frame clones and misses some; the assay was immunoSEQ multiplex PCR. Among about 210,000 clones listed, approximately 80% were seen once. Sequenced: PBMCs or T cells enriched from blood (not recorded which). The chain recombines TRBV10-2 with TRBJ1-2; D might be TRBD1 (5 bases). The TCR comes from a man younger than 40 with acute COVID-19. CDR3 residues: CATTRGGDYGYTF. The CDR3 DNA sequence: TGCGCCACGACAAGGGGTGGGGACTATGGCTACACCTTC.